Below are 14 T cell receptor beta chains sequenced from a single sample in a study of CD8 T cells in Susac syndrome. The RNA input was about 0.5 to 1 ug, and it was reverse transcribed with random hexamers. Using its own MiXCR run on the immunoSEQ multiplex PCR reads, TCRdb lists one record per CDR3 protein. Among under 350,000 distinct CDR3 sequences listed, around 92% were seen once. The sequencing sample was made of CD4+ T cells from PBMCs. These receptors all stem from a human donor with multiple sclerosis.

V gene TRBV7-9 combines with J gene TRBJ2-2, with TRBD1 identical over 11 bases. CDR3 size: 18 residues. The junction had 11 bases not matched to a gene; V was cut back by 4 bases and J by 4 bases. Germline CDR1 reads SEHNR; CDR2 reads FQNEAQ (reference sequence). The CDR3 DNA follows: TGTGCCAGCAGCTACCCTGGACAGGGGGCGCGGGTCACCGGGGAGCTGTTTTTT. Its protein is CASSYPGQGARVTGELFF.

V gene TRBV27 combines with J gene TRBJ1-5, with 9 bases fitting TRBD1. The CDR3 runs 17 residues. The V gene end was trimmed by 7 bases and the J gene end by 2 bases; junction bases not matched to a gene: 12. Germline CDR1 MNHEY, CDR2 SMNVEV (reference sequence). This CDR3 reads CASKSLGTGSGNQPQHF. The CDR3 DNA reads TGTGCCAGCAAATCCCTGGGGACAGGGTCGGGCAATCAGCCCCAGCATTTT.

The chain employs TRBV20-1 and TRBJ2-1; D not certain. Trimming removed 5 bases from V and 2 bases from J, with 16 bases in between. Germline values: CDR1 DFQATT, CDR2 SNEGSKA (reference sequence). The CDR3 sequence is 15 residues long. Here the CDR3 reads CSAFDPIVTYNEQFF. The CDR3 DNA is TGCAGTGCTTTCGACCCGATTGTAACCTACAATGAGCAGTTCTTC.

This clonotype was found once. The J gene is TRBJ2-7, the V gene TRBV2; 7 bases match TRBD1. The CDR3 is 15 amino acids. Losses at the gene ends were 8 bases for V and 0 bases for J; bases not matched to a gene: 10. Germline CDR1 and CDR2: SNHLY and FYNNEI. The CDR3 region is CASQTGVRSSYEQYF. In DNA, the CDR3 is TGTGCCAGCCAAACAGGGGTAAGGAGCTCCTACGAGCAGTACTTC. The full variable domain, with the rest looked up from reference TRBV2 and TRBJ2-7, is EPEVTQTPSHQVTQMGQEVILRCVPISNHLYFYWYRQILGQKVEFLVSFYNNEISEKSEIFDDQFSVERPDGSNFTLKIRSTKLEDSAMYFCASQTGVRSSYEQYFGPGTRLTVT.

This chain joins TRBV7-2 and TRBJ2-1, with D unresolved. Germline CDR1 is SGHTA and CDR2 is FQGNSA. V dropped 3 bases and J dropped 9 bases, with 12 bases sitting between them. This CDR3 has 13 residues. In nucleotides, the CDR3 is TGTGCCAGCAGCTTTGGTGGGAACGGTGAGCAGTTCTTC. Amino acids: CASSFGGNGEQFF. Full variable domain (remainder filled in from reference TRBV7-2 and TRBJ2-1): GAGVSQSPSNKVTEKGKDVELRCDPISGHTALYWYRQSLGQGLEFLIYFQGNSAPDKSGLPSDRFSAERTGGSVSTLTIQRTQQEDSAVYLCASSFGGNGEQFFGPGTRLTVL.

V gene TRBV7-2 combines with J gene TRBJ1-4; D may be TRBD1 (5 bases). This CDR3 comprises 15 residues. Germline V gives CDR1 SGHTA, CDR2 FQGNSA. The V end lost 1 base, the J end lost 11 bases, and 17 bases lay between the germline ends. CDR3 in DNA: TGTGCCAGCAGCTTAGATTACGGCTTACGGGGGAAACTGTTTTTT. This gives the protein CASSLDYGLRGKLFF. Together with reference TRBV7-2 and TRBJ1-4, the CDR3 gives the full variable domain: GAGVSQSPSNKVTEKGKDVELRCDPISGHTALYWYRQSLGQGLEFLIYFQGNSAPDKSGLPSDRFSAERTGGSVSTLTIQRTQQEDSAVYLCASSLDYGLRGKLFFGSGTQLSVL.

This chain uses TRBV27 with TRBJ2-1, with TRBD2 matching 9 bases. The length of the CDR3 is 14 residues. From germline, CDR1 is MNHEY and CDR2 SMNVEV (reference sequence). The ends lost 3 bases at V and 9 bases at J; junction bases unmatched: 6. This CDR3 reads CASSFASGRFEQFF. CDR3 bases: TGTGCCAGCAGTTTCGCCAGCGGGAGGTTTGAGCAGTTCTTC.

The V gene is TRBV2, the J gene TRBJ1-1; D is possibly TRBD1 (6 bases). The CDR3 has 14 amino acids. Trimming left V 7 bases short and J 4 bases short, with 16 bases between. Germline values: CDR1 SNHLY, CDR2 FYNNEI. The CDR3 bases are TGTGCCAGCACTACGACAGGTCGGGGCACTGAAGCTTTCTTT. Translated, it gives CASTTTGRGTEAFF. Full variable domain (outside the CDR3, taken from reference TRBV2 and TRBJ1-1): EPEVTQTPSHQVTQMGQEVILRCVPISNHLYFYWYRQILGQKVEFLVSFYNNEISEKSEIFDDQFSVERPDGSNFTLKIRSTKLEDSAMYFCASTTTGRGTEAFFGQGTRLTVV.

The chain has TRBV10-3 and TRBJ2-1; no reliable D call. Germline CDR1 ENHRY, CDR2 SYGVKD. V was pared by 6 bases and J by 3 bases, with 6 bases between. This CDR3 has 12 residues. DNA for the CDR3: TGTGCCATCAGCGGAAACTACAATGAGCAGTTCTTC. Its protein product is CAISGNYNEQFF.

This chain connects TRBV20-1 to TRBJ1-6; 7 bases fit TRBD1. This CDR3 comprises 15 residues. The germline V gene encodes CDR1 DFQATT and CDR2 SNEGSKA (reference sequence). The V segment lost 4 bases and the J segment 4 bases; nucleotides outside the gene matches: 7. CDR3 in DNA: TGCAGTGCTATGCAGGGGGGGGAGTATAATTCACCCCTCCACTTT. This sequence encodes CSAMQGGEYNSPLHF.

The chain links TRBV4-1 to TRBJ2-5; TRBD2 might be the D (5 bases). The CDR3 loop spans 16 amino acids. V lost 0 bases and J lost 2, with 13 bases in between. Germline V gene data show CDR1 as MGHRA and CDR2 as YSYEKL. The CDR3 sequence is CASSQDGSVPQETQYF. CDR3 coding DNA: TGCGCCAGCAGCCAAGATGGGAGTGTCCCTCAAGAGACCCAGTACTTC.

This chain uses TRBV6-2 or TRBV6-3 with TRBJ2-1, with D possibly being TRBD2 (6 bases). CDR1 and CDR2 from the germline V gene are MNHEY and SVGEGT. CDR3 size: 15 residues. Trimming shortened V by 7 bases and J by 7 bases, and 20 bases separated the two germline ends. As DNA, the CDR3 is TGTGCCAGCACCCCTTGGGCGGGACGTTCAAATGAGCAGTTCTTC. Its protein product is CASTPWAGRSNEQFF.

The chain combines TRBV24-1 with TRBJ2-1, with D perhaps TRBD1 or TRBD2 (5 bases each). This CDR3 spans 15 amino acids. Germline CDR1 KGHDR, CDR2 SFDVKD. Trimming took 5 bases from V and 1 from J, leaving 11 bases between them. The CDR3 DNA reads as TGTGCCACCAGTGTGGGGGATCCATCCTACAATGAGCAGTTCTTC. Translation: CATSVGDPSYNEQFF.

The genes are TRBV7-2 and TRBJ1-2; possibly TRBD1 for D (6 bases). With 4 bases removed from V and 0 bases from J, the gap between germline ends came to 9 bases. The CDR3 is 14 amino acids. Per the germline V gene, CDR1 is SGHTA and CDR2 is FQGNSA. The CDR3 region is CASSSTGTNYGYTF. Here the CDR3 DNA reads TGTGCCAGCAGCTCGACAGGAACTAACTATGGCTACACCTTC.